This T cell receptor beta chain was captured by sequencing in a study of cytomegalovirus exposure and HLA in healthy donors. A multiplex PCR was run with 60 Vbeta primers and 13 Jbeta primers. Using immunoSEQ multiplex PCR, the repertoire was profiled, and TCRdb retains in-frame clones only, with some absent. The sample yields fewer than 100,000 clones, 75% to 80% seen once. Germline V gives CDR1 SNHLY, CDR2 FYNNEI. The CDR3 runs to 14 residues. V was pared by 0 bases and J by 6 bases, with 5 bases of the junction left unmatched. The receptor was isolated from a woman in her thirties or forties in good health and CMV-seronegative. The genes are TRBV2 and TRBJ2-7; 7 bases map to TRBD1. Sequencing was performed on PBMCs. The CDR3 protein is CASSEAGRGTEQYF. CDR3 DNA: TGTGCCAGCAGTGAAGCCGGCAGGGGGACCGAGCAGTACTTC.